This passage covers 2 T cell receptor beta chains from one sample sequenced in a study of cytomegalovirus exposure and HLA in healthy donors. Use of 60 Vbeta and 13 Jbeta primers characterized the PCR. Assay used: immunoSEQ multiplex PCR; TCRdb lists only in-frame clones, some missing. With about 140,000 clones in the sample, the ten largest clones hold 2% to 2.5%. Sequencing used PBMCs. All receptors come from a woman aged 18 to 35 in good health and CMV-seronegative.

This chain links TRBV11-1 with TRBJ2-6; the match to TRBD1 covers 11 bases. CDR3 length: 18 amino acids. The V gene's germline CDR1 is SGHAT and CDR2 FQDESV (reference sequence). Unmatched junction bases numbered 12, after V lost 7 bases and J lost 4 bases. Written as DNA, the CDR3 is TGTGCCAGCACCTCTGTCCGGGACAGGGGGTTCGGGGCCAACGTCCTGACTTTC. It codes for CASTSVRDRGFGANVLTF. Full variable domain (remainder filled in from reference TRBV11-1 and TRBJ2-6): EAEVAQSPRYKITEKSQAVAFWCDPISGHATLYWYRQILGQGPELLVQFQDESVVDDSQLPKDRFSAERLKGVDSTLKIQPAELGDSAMYLCASTSVRDRGFGANVLTFGAGSRLTVL.

The genes are TRBV4-3 and TRBJ2-6; no definite D call. The V gene lost 1 base and the J gene lost 0 bases, with 7 bases spanning the gap. The V gene's germline CDR1 is LGHNA and CDR2 YSLEER. The CDR3 is 16 residues long. DNA of the CDR3: TGCGCCAGCAGCCAAGGCGTTTACTCTGGGGCCAACGTCCTGACTTTC. As protein: CASSQGVYSGANVLTF.